The 9 T cell receptor beta chains below all came from one sample that was sequenced in a study of blood T cell repertoires in COVID-19. Clones were read by immunoSEQ multiplex PCR, and TCRdb kept only the in-frame ones, dropping some. The table lists a few hundred thousand clones, around 86% of them singletons. The sample comprised peripheral blood. The receptors derive from a woman aged 40 to 50 who had recovered from COVID-19.

The chain joins TRBV7-9 to TRBJ2-1, with 9 bases fitting TRBD1. The CDR3 has 17 amino acids. V lost 5 bases and J lost 0; bases outside the gene matches: 8. Germline assignment: CDR1 SEHNR and CDR2 FQNEAQ (reference sequence). The CDR3 spells CASSLGQGRGSYNEQFF. The CDR3 DNA is TGTGCCAGCAGCCTGGGACAGGGAAGAGGCTCCTACAATGAGCAGTTCTTC. Combining the CDR3 with reference TRBV7-9 and TRBJ2-1 gives the whole variable domain DTGVSQNPRHKITKRGQNVTFRCDPISEHNRLYWYRQTLGQGPEFLTYFQNEAQLEKSRLLSDRFSAERPKGSFSTLEIQRTEQGDSAMYLCASSLGQGRGSYNEQFFGPGTRLTVL.

The chain uses TRBV11-3 and TRBJ1-6; TRBD1 is a possible D gene (6 bases). From germline, CDR1 is SGHNT and CDR2 YENEEA. CDR3 length: 15 residues. V lost 5 bases, J lost 9 bases, and 17 bases lay in between. The CDR3 loop reads CASSPDRIQTSPLHF. In DNA form, the CDR3 reads TGTGCCAGCAGCCCGGACAGAATTCAGACTTCACCCCTCCACTTT.

Only one count was recorded for this clone. This chain connects TRBV2 to TRBJ2-3; no reliable D call. The CDR3 totals 13 residues. The V end was cut by 4 bases, the J end by 0 bases, with 5 bases between. Germline V gives CDR1 SNHLY, CDR2 FYNNEI. CDR3 in amino acids: CASSVISTDTQYF. The DNA of the CDR3 is TGTGCCAGCAGTGTAATTAGCACAGATACGCAGTATTTT.

This clone was observed a single time. The chain uses TRBV27 and TRBJ1-4; D possibly corresponds to TRBD1 (6 bases). Looked up from germline, CDR1 is MNHEY and CDR2 is SMNVEV (reference sequence). V gave up 0 bases and J gave up 8 bases, with 16 bases separating them. The length of the CDR3 is 16 residues. CDR3 in DNA: TGTGCCAGCAGTTTATCGTTCGCGGGGGCAGGGGAAAAACTGTTTTTT. This translates into CASSLSFAGAGEKLFF.

This chain uses TRBV28 with TRBJ1-4; D may be TRBD1 (5 bases). Trimming cost V 1 base and J 7 bases, with 10 bases left between them. The germline V gene has CDR1 MDHEN and CDR2 SYDVKM. The CDR3 length is 14 residues. The CDR3 reads CASSLLTDSEKLFF. The DNA of the CDR3 is TGTGCCAGCAGTTTATTGACAGATAGTGAAAAACTGTTTTTT.

The rearrangement uses TRBV10-3 and TRBJ2-1; 8 bases line up with TRBD2. Germline trimming cut 8 bases from V and 7 bases from J; bases unmatched to any gene: 10. Germline loops: CDR1 ENHRY, CDR2 SYGVKD. There are 14 residues in the CDR3. This CDR3 reads CAIGGLAEGNEQFF. The CDR3 region has the DNA TGTGCCATCGGAGGACTAGCTGAGGGGAATGAGCAGTTCTTC.

This clone was seen a single time. The chain uses TRBV12-5 and TRBJ2-5; no clear D gene. This CDR3 region has 13 residues. In germline, CDR1 is LGHNT, CDR2 FRNRAP. V shed 6 bases and J shed 1 base, with 9 bases lying between them. This chain's CDR3 is CASGVDTQETQYF. CDR3 coding DNA: TGTGCTAGTGGAGTTGACACCCAAGAGACCCAGTACTTC.

V and J are TRBV11-2 and TRBJ2-5; the D is unclear. The germline V gene encodes CDR1 SGHAT and CDR2 FQNNGV. The ends were cut back, 5 bases at V and 0 bases at J, with 13 bases in the middle. This CDR3 comprises 15 residues. CDR3 loop: CASSVRFSYQETQYF. The CDR3 DNA follows: TGTGCCAGCAGCGTCAGGTTTTCGTACCAAGAGACCCAGTACTTC.

The V gene is TRBV12-2, the J gene TRBJ2-7; the D call in the table, TRBD2, was not verified against the DNA. TRBV12-2 is assigned pseudogene status. CDR3 length: 16 residues. This CDR3 reads CASRLRPAGGTDEQYF. Here the CDR3 DNA reads TGTGCAAGTCGCTTAAGACCCGCGGGAGGTACCGACGAGCAGTACTTC.